The subject of this entry is one T cell receptor beta chain. Its specificity is unknown. This entry is derived from a study of cytomegalovirus exposure and HLA in healthy donors. Primers included in the PCR were 60 Vbeta and 13 Jbeta primers. Profiling relied on immunoSEQ multiplex PCR, and the TCRdb table lists in-frame clones only, not all of them. The table has 150,000 or so clones, 80% seen once. Study-wide points: For most subjects, TCR beta sequences were reported to predict HLA-A and HLA-B alleles with accuracy.

This TCR came from a woman aged 40 to 50 in good health and CMV-seronegative. Sequences were obtained from PBMCs.

DNA for the CDR3: TGTGCCAGCAGCTTCCGGGGTACTAGCACAGATACGCAGTATTTT. Amino acid sequence: CASSFRGTSTDTQYF. This chain links TRBV11-2 with TRBJ2-3; D is possibly TRBD2 (5 bases). Per the germline V gene, CDR1 is SGHAT and CDR2 is FQNNGV. V was trimmed by 3 bases and J by 0 bases, leaving 10 bases between them. The CDR3 is made up of 15 amino acids. Variable domain in full (rest from reference TRBV11-2 and TRBJ2-3): EAGVAQSPRYKIIEKRQSVAFWCNPISGHATLYWYQQILGQGPKLLIQFQNNGVVDDSQLPKDRFSAERLKGVDSTLKIQPAKLEDSAVYLCASSFRGTSTDTQYFGPGTRLTVL.